Included here is one T cell receptor beta chain sequence, with context. The target antigen is unknown. Some clones are missing from TCRdb's copy, which holds only in-frame ones; the method was immunoSEQ multiplex PCR. The data contain tens of thousands of clones, roughly 90% of them seen just once; the ten biggest clones take up approximately 2.5%. Between the trimmed V and J ends, which lost 1 base and 5 bases, there was a span of 11 bases. Per germline, CDR1 SGHVS and CDR2 FQNEAQ. The CDR3 length is 14 residues. These data are taken from a study of T cell responses to AZD1222 COVID-19 vaccine. Findings and limits, study-wide: Increased Spike-specific TCR breadth and depth were observed after two AZD1222 doses.

Analysis merged second doses at about 4 or about 12 weeks. The source was peripheral blood, collected 28 days after the second AZD1222 dose. The sequence came from an adult who received the AZD1222 COVID-19 vaccine. This chain joins TRBV7-8 and TRBJ2-5; D may be TRBD2 (5 bases). The CDR3 spells CASSLVPGGETQYF. The CDR3 DNA reads TGTGCCAGCAGCTTAGTACCCGGCGGGGAGACCCAGTACTTC. The whole variable domain, filled in from reference TRBV7-8 and TRBJ2-5, reads GAGVSQSPRYKVAKRGQDVALRCDPISGHVSLFWYQQALGQGPEFLTYFQNEAQLDKSGLPSDRFFAERPEGSVSTLKIQRTQQEDSAVYLCASSLVPGGETQYFGPGTRLLVL.